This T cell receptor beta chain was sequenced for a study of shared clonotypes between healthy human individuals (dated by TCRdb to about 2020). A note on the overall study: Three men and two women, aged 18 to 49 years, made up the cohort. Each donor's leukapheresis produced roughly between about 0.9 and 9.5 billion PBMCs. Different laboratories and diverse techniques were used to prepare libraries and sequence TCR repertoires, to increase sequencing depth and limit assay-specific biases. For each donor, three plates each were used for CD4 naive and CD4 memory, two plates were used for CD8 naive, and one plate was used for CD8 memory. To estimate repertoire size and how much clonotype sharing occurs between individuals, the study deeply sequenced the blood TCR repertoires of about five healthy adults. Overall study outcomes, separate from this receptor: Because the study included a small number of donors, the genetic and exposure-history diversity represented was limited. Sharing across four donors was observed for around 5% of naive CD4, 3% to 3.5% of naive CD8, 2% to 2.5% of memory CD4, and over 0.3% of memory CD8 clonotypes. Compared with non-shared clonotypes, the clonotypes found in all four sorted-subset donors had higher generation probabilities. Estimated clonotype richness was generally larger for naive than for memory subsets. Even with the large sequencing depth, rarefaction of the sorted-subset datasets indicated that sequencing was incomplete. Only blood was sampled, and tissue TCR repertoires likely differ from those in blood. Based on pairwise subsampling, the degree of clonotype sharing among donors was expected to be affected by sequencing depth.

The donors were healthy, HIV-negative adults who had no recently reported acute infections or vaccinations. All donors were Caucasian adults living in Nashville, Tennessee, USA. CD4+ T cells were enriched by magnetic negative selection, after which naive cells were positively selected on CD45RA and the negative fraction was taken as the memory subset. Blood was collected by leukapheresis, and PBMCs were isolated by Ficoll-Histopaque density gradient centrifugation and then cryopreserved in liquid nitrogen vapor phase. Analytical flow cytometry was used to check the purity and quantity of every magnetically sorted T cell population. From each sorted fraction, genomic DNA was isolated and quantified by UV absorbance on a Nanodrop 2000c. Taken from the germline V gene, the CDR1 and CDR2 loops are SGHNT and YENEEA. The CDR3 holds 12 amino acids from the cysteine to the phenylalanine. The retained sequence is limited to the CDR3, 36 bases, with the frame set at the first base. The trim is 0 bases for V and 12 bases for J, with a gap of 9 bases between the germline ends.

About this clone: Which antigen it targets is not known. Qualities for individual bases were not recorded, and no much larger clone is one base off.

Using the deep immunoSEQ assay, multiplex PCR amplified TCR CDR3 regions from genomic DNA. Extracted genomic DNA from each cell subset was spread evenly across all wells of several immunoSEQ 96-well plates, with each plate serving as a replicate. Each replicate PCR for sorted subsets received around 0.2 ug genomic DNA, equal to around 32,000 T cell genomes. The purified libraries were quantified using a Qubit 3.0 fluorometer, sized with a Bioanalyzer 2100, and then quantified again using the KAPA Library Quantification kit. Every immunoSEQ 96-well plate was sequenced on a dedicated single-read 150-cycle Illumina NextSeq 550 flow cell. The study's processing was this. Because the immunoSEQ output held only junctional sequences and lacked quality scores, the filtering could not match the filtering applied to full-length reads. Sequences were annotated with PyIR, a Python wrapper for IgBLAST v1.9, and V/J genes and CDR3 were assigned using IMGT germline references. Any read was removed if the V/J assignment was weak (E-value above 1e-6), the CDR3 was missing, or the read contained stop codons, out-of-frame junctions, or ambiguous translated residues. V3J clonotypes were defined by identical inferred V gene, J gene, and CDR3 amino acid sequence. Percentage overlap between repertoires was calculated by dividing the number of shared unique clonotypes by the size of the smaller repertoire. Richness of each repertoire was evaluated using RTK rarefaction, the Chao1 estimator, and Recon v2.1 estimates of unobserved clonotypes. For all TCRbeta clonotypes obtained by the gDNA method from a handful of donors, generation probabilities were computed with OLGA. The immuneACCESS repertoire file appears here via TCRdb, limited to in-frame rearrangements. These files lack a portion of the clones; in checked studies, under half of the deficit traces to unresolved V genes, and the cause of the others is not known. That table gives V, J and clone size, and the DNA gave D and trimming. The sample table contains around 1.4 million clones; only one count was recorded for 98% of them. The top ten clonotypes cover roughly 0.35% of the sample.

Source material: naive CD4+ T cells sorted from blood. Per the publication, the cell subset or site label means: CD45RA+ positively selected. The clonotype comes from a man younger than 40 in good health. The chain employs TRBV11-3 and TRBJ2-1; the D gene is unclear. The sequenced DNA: TGTGCCAGCAGCTTAGATCCAGGCGCGCAGTTCTTC. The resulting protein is CASSLDPGAQFF.